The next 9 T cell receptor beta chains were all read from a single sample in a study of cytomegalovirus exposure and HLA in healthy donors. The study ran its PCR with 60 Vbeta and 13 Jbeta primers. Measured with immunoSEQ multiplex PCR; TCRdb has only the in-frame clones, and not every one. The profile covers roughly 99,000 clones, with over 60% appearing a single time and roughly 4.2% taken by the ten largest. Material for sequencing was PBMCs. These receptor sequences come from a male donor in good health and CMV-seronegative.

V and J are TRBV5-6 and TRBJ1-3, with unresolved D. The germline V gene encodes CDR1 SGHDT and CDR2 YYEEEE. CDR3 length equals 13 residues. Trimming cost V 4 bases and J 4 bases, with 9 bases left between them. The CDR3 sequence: CASSPQWGNTIYF. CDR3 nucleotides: TGTGCCAGCAGCCCCCAGTGGGGAAACACCATATATTTT.

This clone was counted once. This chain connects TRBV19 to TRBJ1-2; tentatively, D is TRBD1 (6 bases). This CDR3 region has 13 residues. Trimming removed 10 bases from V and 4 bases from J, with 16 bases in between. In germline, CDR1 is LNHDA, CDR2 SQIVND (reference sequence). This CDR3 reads CATYLQGTYGYTF. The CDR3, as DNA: TGTGCCACCTACCTACAGGGAACCTATGGCTACACCTTC.

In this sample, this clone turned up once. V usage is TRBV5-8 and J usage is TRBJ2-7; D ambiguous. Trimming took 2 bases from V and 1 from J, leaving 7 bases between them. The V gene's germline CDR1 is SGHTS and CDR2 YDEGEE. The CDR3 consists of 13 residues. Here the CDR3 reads CASSFLTSYEQYF. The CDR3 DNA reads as TGTGCCAGCAGCTTTCTTACTTCCTACGAGCAGTACTTC. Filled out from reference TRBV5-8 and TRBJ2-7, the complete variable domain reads EAGVTQSPTHLIKTRGQQATLRCSPISGHTSVYWYQQALGLGLQFLLWYDEGEERNRGNFPPRFSGRQFPNYSSELNVNALELEDSALYLCASSFLTSYEQYFGPGTRLTVT.

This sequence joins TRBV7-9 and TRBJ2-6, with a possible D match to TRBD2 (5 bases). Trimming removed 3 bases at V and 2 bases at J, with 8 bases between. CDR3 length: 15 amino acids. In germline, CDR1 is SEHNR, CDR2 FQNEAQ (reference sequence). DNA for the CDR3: TGTGCCAGCAGCTTGAGGGAAGCTGGGGCCAACGTCCTGACTTTC. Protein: CASSLREAGANVLTF.

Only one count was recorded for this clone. The CDR3 DNA reads as TGTGCCAGCAGCTTCCCCGACAGGGGGAATTCTGAAGCTTTCTTT. The encoded protein is CASSFPDRGNSEAFF. This chain joins TRBV28 and TRBJ1-1, with TRBD1 matching over 9 bases. The CDR3 has 15 residues. With 6 bases clipped from V and 6 bases from J, the junction kept 11 bases outside the gene matches. CDR1 MDHEN and CDR2 SYDVKM come from the germline V gene.

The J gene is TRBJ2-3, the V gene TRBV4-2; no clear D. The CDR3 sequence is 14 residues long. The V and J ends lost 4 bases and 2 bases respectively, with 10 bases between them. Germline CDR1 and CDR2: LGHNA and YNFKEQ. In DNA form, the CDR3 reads TGTGCCAGCAGCCCCCCTGTTCTCACAGATACGCAGTATTTT. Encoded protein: CASSPPVLTDTQYF.

CDR3 in amino acids: CASSFGTDDTGELFF. CDR3 nucleotides: TGTGCCAGCAGCTTCGGGACAGACGACACCGGGGAGCTGTTTTTT. The rearrangement uses TRBV28 and TRBJ2-2; the match to TRBD1 covers 7 bases. V lost 6 bases and J lost 3; bases outside the gene matches: 7. The germline V gene encodes CDR1 MDHEN and CDR2 SYDVKM. The CDR3 has 15 amino acids.

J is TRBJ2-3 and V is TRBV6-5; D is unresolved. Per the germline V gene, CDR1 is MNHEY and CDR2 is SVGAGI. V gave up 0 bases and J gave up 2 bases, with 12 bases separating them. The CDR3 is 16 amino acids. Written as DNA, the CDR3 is TGTGCCAGCAGTTACTCCTCAGGTTTTTCCACAGATACGCAGTATTTT. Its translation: CASSYSSGFSTDTQYF.

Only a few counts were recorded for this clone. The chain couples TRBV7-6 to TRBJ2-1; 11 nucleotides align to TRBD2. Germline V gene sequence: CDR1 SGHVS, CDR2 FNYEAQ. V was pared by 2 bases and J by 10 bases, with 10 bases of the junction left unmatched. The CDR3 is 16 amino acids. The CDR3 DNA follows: TGTGCCAGCAGCTTAAATACGGGACTAGCGGCCGAGGAGCAGTTCTTC. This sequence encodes CASSLNTGLAAEEQFF.